One T cell receptor beta chain is described in this entry. The target of this receptor is not known. Qualities for individual bases were not recorded, and no much larger clone is one base off. TCRbeta CDR3 regions were amplified from genomic DNA using the immunoSEQ Assay, a bias-controlled multiplex PCR. The study's own analysis went as follows. Nucleated cell counts per sample were estimated from amplification of reference gene primers within the assay. To quantify the absolute abundance of each unique TCRbeta CDR3 rearrangement, sequence reads were collapsed and filtered. For each sample, productive Simpson clonality was calculated as the square root of Simpson's diversity index across productive rearrangements. TCRdb stores this immuneACCESS table with in-frame sequences only. Part of the clones is absent; in the studies checked, under half of the shortfall reflects unresolved V genes, and no reason is known for the rest. V, J and clone size are those of that table, while D and trimming were read from the DNA. Present in this sample are some 380,000 clones, about four fifths of which were seen just once. The leading ten clones occupy around 1.1% of the sample.

This record belongs to a study of blood T cell repertoires in COVID-19 (dated by TCRdb to 2019 to 2021). For the wider study: Samples from collaborators originated in the United States, Italy and Spain and spanned both the acute and convalescent phases of COVID-19. Nearly every sample came with metadata listing a de-identified subject ID, COVID-19 status, age in years and sex. Deeply sampled blood TCRbeta repertoires from subjects exposed to, actively infected with, or recovered from COVID-19 were included in the dataset. HLA class I and class II types, where available, came from metadata supplied by the sample provider rather than from assay-based typing. Samples came from the ongoing ImmuneRACE study (first 160 participants) plus 1,254 subjects from 6 global collaborators. The prospective study material was composed of cDNA or gDNA derived from T cells, B-cell-depleted T cells, or PBMCs. A freely available public database, intended as a resource for researchers studying the immune response to SARS-CoV-2, is where the repertoires were released. General study outcomes and caveats: The amount of clinical and demographic metadata varied by source and participant and was provided uncurated.

Collaborating institutions collected whole blood in K2EDTA tubes following their own protocols. For TCRbeta analysis, collaborator samples were shipped as frozen whole blood, as isolated PBMCs, or as DNA extracted from either sample type. Trimming takes 6 bases from V and 7 bases from J, and the germline ends sit 13 bases apart. Taken from cysteine to phenylalanine, the CDR3 has 13 residues. Only the CDR3 DNA stays, 39 bases, in frame from base 1. Via the germline V gene (reference sequence), CDR1 is LNHDA and CDR2 SQIVND. This receptor was taken from a human donor with acute or convalescent COVID-19. The donor label of this sample is uncertain. The source material was peripheral blood. Recombination linked TRBV19 to TRBJ2-1; 6 matching bases give a weak D call of TRBD1. The DNA is as follows: TGTGCCAGTAGCCCCTTCAGGGGTAATGAGCAGTTCTTC. This gives the protein CASSPFRGNEQFF.